This T cell receptor (beta chain) comes out of a study of shared clonotypes between healthy human individuals (dated by TCRdb to 2018 to 2021). For the study in its entirety: A couple of women and three men aged 18 to 49 years were included in the cohort. Per donor, three plates each were used for CD4 naive and CD4 memory, two for CD8 naive, and one for CD8 memory. The study deeply sequenced blood TCR repertoires of 5 or 6 healthy adults to estimate repertoire size and the extent of clonotype sharing between individuals. Different laboratories and diverse techniques were used to prepare libraries and sequence TCR repertoires, to increase sequencing depth and limit assay-specific biases. Each donor's leukapheresis produced roughly between roughly 0.94 and 9.5 billion PBMCs. What the authors observed across the whole study: Sampling was restricted to blood, and TCR repertoires in tissues likely differ from the TCR repertoires found in blood. When a handful of donors were compared, the shared fraction of clonotypes was about 5% for naive CD4, roughly 3.3% for naive CD8, more than 2% for memory CD4, and 0.4% for memory CD8. Based on pairwise subsampling, the degree of clonotype sharing among donors was expected to be affected by sequencing depth. Higher generation probabilities were observed for clonotypes shared by all four sorted-subset donors than for non-shared clonotypes. The small number of donors limited the genetic and exposure-history diversity represented. Naive subsets generally had larger estimated clonotype richness than memory subsets. Incomplete sequencing was indicated by rarefaction of sorted-subset datasets, despite the large sequencing depth.

Remarks on this clone: Its antigen remains unidentified. Per-base qualities were not stored, and no clone one base away is much larger.

CD8 naive samples consisted of CD45RO-negative cells that were positively selected for CCR7, yielding a CD45RA+CCR7+ population without TemRA cells. The donors were healthy, HIV-negative adults who had no recently reported acute infections or vaccinations. Every donor was a Caucasian adult living in Nashville, Tennessee, USA. Blood was obtained by leukapheresis, after which PBMCs were separated by Ficoll-Histopaque density gradient centrifugation and cryopreserved in liquid nitrogen vapor phase. Analytical flow cytometry was used to check the purity and quantity of every magnetically sorted T cell population. Genomic DNA was isolated from each sorted fraction and quantified by UV absorbance on a Nanodrop 2000c. Using the deep immunoSEQ assay, TCR CDR3 regions were amplified from genomic DNA by multiplex PCR. Genomic DNA extracted from each cell subset was distributed evenly over all wells of several immunoSEQ 96-well plates, and each plate served as one replicate. Each replicate PCR for sorted subsets received roughly 0.2 ug genomic DNA, equal to about 30,000 T cell genomes. Purified libraries were quantified with a Qubit 3.0 fluorometer, sized on a Bioanalyzer 2100, and re-quantified with the KAPA Library Quantification kit. A separate single-read 150-cycle Illumina NextSeq 550 flow cell was used to sequence each immunoSEQ 96-well plate. For the original study's pipeline: The immunoSEQ output contained only junctional sequences without quality scores, so filtering could not match that applied to full-length reads. Sequences were annotated with PyIR, a Python wrapper for IgBLAST v1.9, using IMGT germline references to assign V/J genes and CDR3. Reads with weak V/J assignments (E-value above 1e-6), missing CDR3, stop codons, out-of-frame junctions, or ambiguous translated residues were removed. A V3J clonotype was defined by an identical inferred V gene, J gene, and CDR3 amino acid sequence. The percentage overlap between two repertoires was calculated by dividing the number of shared unique clonotypes by the size of the smaller repertoire. RTK rarefaction, the Chao1 estimator, and Recon v2.1 estimates of unobserved clonotypes were used to assess repertoire richness. Generation probabilities were computed with OLGA for all TCRbeta clonotypes obtained by the gDNA method from four donors. Drawn from immuneACCESS, this table holds only the in-frame rearrangements with V and J called that TCRdb kept. Clones are partly lost; checked studies trace under half to an unresolved V gene and leave the rest unexplained. The D gene and trimming were derived from the DNA, and the V and J assignments and clone size from that table. The sample contains approximately 600,000 clones, about 95% of them found a single time. Approximately 0.11% of the sample is in the top ten clones.

V and J lose 7 bases and 0 bases, and a span of 16 bases separates them. Inclusive of the bounding cysteine and phenylalanine, the CDR3 is 15 residues long. Just the 45-base CDR3 DNA is kept, in frame starting at base 1. The germline V gene gives CDR1 as SQVTM and CDR2 as ANQGSEA. Recombination joined TRBV29-1 with TRBJ1-3, with a weak D call of TRBD1 (6 bases match). Material for sequencing was naive CD8+ T cells sorted from blood. In the paper's terms, the cell subset or site label means: CD45RA+CCR7+. This clonotype originated in a woman aged 25-40 years in good health. The CDR3 region reads CSAVKPGDSGNTIYF. The nucleotide sequence is given as TGCAGCGCAGTAAAACCAGGGGACTCTGGAAACACCATATATTTT.